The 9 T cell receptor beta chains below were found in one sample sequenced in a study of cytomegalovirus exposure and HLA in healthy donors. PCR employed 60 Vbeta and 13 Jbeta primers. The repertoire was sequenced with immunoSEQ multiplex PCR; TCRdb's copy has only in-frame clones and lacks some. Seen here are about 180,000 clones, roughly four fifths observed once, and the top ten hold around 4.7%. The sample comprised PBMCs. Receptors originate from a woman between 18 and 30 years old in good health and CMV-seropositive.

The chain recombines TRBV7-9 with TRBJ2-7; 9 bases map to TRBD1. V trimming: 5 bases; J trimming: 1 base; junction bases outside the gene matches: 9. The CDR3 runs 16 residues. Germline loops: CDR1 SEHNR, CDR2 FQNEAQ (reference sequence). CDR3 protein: CASSTLGTGRSYEQYF. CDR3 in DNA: TGTGCCAGCAGCACCCTCGGGACAGGGCGTTCCTACGAGCAGTACTTC. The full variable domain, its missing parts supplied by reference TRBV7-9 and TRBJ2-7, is DTGVSQNPRHKITKRGQNVTFRCDPISEHNRLYWYRQTLGQGPEFLTYFQNEAQLEKSRLLSDRFSAERPKGSFSTLEIQRTEQGDSAMYLCASSTLGTGRSYEQYFGPGTRLTVT.

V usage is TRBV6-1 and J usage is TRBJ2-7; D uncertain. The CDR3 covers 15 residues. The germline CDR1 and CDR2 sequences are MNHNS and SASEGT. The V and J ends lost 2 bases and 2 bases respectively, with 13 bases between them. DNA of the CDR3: TGTGCCAGCAGTGAAACAGCCGCAGTGCCCTACGAGCAGTACTTC. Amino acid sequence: CASSETAAVPYEQYF.

CDR3 protein: CASSYSTGGTQPQHF. DNA for the CDR3: TGTGCCAGCAGTTACTCTACAGGGGGTACCCAGCCCCAGCATTTT. The chain uses TRBV6-5 and TRBJ1-5, with 8 positions matching TRBD1. V shed 0 bases, J shed 7 bases, and the junction held 5 bases outside the gene matches. CDR1 and CDR2 (germline): MNHEY, SVGAGI. The CDR3 is 15 residues long.

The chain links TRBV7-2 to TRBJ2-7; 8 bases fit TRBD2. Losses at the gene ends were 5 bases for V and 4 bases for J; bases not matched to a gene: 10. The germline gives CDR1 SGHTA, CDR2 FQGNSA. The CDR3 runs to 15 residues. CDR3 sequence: CASSLGLSGGYEQYF. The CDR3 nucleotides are TGTGCCAGCAGCCTCGGTCTGAGCGGGGGTTACGAGCAGTACTTC. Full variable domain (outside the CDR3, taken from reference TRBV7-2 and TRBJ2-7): GAGVSQSPSNKVTEKGKDVELRCDPISGHTALYWYRQSLGQGLEFLIYFQGNSAPDKSGLPSDRFSAERTGGSVSTLTIQRTQQEDSAVYLCASSLGLSGGYEQYFGPGTRLTVT.

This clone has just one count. The CDR3 here is CAWSLGSPLHF. As DNA, the CDR3 is TGTGCCTGGAGTCTAGGATCACCCCTCCACTTT. The chain combines TRBV30 with TRBJ1-6, with D unresolved. The CDR3 totals 11 residues. V was pared by 2 bases and J by 10 bases, with 6 bases between. The germline V gene encodes CDR1 GTSNPN and CDR2 SVGIG (reference sequence).

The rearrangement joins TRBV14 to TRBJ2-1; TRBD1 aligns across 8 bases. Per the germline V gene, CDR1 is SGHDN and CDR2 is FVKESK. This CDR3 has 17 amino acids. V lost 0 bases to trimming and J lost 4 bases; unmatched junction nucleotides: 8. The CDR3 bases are TGTGCCAGCAGCCAAGATTTGGGGCAGGGGGCTTACAATGAGCAGTTCTTC. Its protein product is CASSQDLGQGAYNEQFF.

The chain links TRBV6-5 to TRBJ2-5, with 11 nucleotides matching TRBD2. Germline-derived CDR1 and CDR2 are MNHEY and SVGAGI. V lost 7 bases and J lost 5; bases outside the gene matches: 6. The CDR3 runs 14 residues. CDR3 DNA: TGTGCCAGCAAATTACTAGCGGGGGACGAGACCCAGTACTTC. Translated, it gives CASKLLAGDETQYF.

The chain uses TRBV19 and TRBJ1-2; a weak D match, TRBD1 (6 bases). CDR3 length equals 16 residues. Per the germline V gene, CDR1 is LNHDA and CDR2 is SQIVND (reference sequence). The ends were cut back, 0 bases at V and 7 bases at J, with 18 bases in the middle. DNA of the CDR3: TGTGCCAGTAGTATAGATCTCCGCGGGGGCAATCGTGGCTACACCTTC. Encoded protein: CASSIDLRGGNRGYTF.

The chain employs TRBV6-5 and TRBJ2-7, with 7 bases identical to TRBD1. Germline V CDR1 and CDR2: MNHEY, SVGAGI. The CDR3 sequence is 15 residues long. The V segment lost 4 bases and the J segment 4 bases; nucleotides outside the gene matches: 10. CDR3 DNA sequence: TGTGCCAGCAGTTTCTTACAGGGGAACCCTTACGAGCAGTACTTC. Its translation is CASSFLQGNPYEQYF.